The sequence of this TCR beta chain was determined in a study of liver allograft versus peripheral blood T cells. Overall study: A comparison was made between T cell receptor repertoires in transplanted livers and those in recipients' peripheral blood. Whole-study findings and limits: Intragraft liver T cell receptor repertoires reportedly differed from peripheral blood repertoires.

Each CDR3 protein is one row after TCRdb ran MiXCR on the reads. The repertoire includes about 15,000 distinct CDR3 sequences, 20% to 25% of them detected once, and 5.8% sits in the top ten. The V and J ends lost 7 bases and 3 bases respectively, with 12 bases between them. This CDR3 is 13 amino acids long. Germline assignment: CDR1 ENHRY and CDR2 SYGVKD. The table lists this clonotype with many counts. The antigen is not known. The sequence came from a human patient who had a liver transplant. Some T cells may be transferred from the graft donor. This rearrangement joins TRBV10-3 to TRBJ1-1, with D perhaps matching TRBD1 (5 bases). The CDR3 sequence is CAINGQGDTEAFF. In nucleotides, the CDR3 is TGTGCCATCAATGGGCAGGGCGACACTGAAGCTTTCTTT.